This T cell receptor beta chain comes out of a study of cytomegalovirus exposure and HLA in healthy donors. This clone appeared a single time. What it binds is not known. Findings and limits, study-wide: Cytomegalovirus-associated status was assigned to some 180 TCR beta chains. Most TCR sequences proved rare, with some public TCRs found in many donors.

The CDR3 is 19 amino acids. Trimming removed 0 bases from V and 1 base from J; junction bases left unmatched: 12. Germline-derived CDR1 and CDR2 are MGHRA and YSYEKL. Researchers ran the PCR with 60 Vbeta and 13 Jbeta primers. The protocol was immunoSEQ multiplex PCR, while the TCRdb copy is restricted to in-frame clones and leaves out a portion. The sample lists some 190,000 clones; roughly 74% were seen once. The source is a woman in her 30s in good health and CMV-seropositive. V and J are TRBV4-1 and TRBJ2-3; TRBD2 aligns across 8 bases. The sequenced material came from PBMCs. The CDR3 protein is CASSQDYAQRGLGTDTQYF. In nucleotides, the CDR3 is TGCGCCAGCAGCCAAGATTATGCCCAGCGGGGGTTGGGCACAGATACGCAGTATTTT.